This T cell receptor (beta chain) came from a study of a mutant IDH1 vaccine in newly diagnosed glioma (dated by TCRdb to the early 2020s). Background for the entire study: Patients were given eight vaccinations, in weeks 1, 3, 5, 7, 11, 15, 19 and 23, which matched visits V03 through V10. Vaccination began 4-6 weeks after radiotherapy alone, or alongside temozolomide cycles in the chemotherapy-containing groups. Of the roughly 30 treated patients, roughly 60% were male and approximately 40% were female, and the mean age was roughly 40 years. Before enrollment, most patients had been given radiochemotherapy with temozolomide as standard therapy, while the rest had received either radiotherapy alone or temozolomide alone. Peripheral blood samples were drawn at six visits, namely V03 (baseline), V05, V07, V10, V12 and V13. Longitudinal TCRB deep sequencing was performed for some 25 treated patients wherever samples were available for exploratory analyses. What the work shows at the level of the full study, not this receptor alone: Vaccine-induced immune responses across multiple MHC alleles were detected in 85% to 95% of patients. Availability determined which PBMC samples were chosen for TCRB deep sequencing. The authors stated that sample limitations prevented analyses of patient blood samples from being reproduced. No apparent relationship was observed between pseudoprogression and alterations in the top peripheral T cell clonotypes detected by TCRB sequencing.

The protocol used for the library was the immunoSEQ multiplex PCR assay. Rearranged TCR beta chain sequences were amplified with the hsTCRB Kit following the manufacturer's protocol. Sequencing of TCRB libraries was carried out on an Illumina MiSeq. Regarding the original processing steps: Demultiplexing, trimming and gene mapping were performed with the kit vendor's proprietary platform. This immuneACCESS table, as held by TCRdb, lists in-frame sequences with V and J called but not all clones. Of the missing ones, under half trace to an unresolved V gene in checked studies; the others have no known cause. V, J and clone size derive from that table, while D and trimming were established from the DNA sequence. The sample data list 50,000 to 70,000 clones, and around 82% of these were observed just once. The top ten clones comprise roughly 3.2% of the sample. About this clone: The antigen this receptor binds is unknown. No base-level quality is on record; no much larger clone is a single base apart.

As encoded in the germline V gene, CDR1 is ENHRY while CDR2 is SYGVKD. V and J are trimmed by 10 bases and 0 bases, and the gene matches miss 11 bases of the junction. CDR3 length: 16 amino acids, cysteine to phenylalanine. The entry retains the CDR3 DNA only, 48 bases that are in frame from base 1. The intended sense of this specimen's time point label: week 5, during vaccination. Every vaccine dose consisted of 300 ug of a 20-mer mutant IDH1 peptide in Montanide, administered subcutaneously together with topical imiquimod. Newly diagnosed WHO grade 3 or 4 IDH1-mutant astrocytomas showing loss of nuclear ATRX were present in the donors. The samples were drawn from NOA16, a multicentre, single-arm, open-label phase I trial in Germany that tested a mutant IDH1 peptide vaccine in humans for the first time. Genomic DNA for TCRB sequencing was extracted from EDTA blood using the DNeasy Blood and Tissue Kit.

Recombination linked TRBV10-3 to TRBJ2-7; 11 middle bases align to TRBD2. The sample consisted of PBMCs, taken from a glioma patient whose treatment included an IDH1 peptide vaccine. The source is a woman between 18 and 30 years old with glioma. Some clones in this sample may be carry-over from other donors' samples. The CDR3 reads as follows: CATTSGSSLSSYEQYF. The bases read TGTGCCACCACTAGCGGGAGTTCGCTAAGCTCCTACGAGCAGTACTTC.